This note documents a single T cell receptor (beta chain) sequence. Its antigen remains unidentified. This entry belongs to a study of metastatic and nonmetastatic thyroid tumors. Study-wide context: Repertoire data that came from the blood and tumor or nodule tissue of malignant and benign thyroid patients were compared. Overall study findings and caveats: Patients with malignant thyroid tumors reportedly had significantly higher TCR beta diversity than those with benign nodules, in blood and tumor.

Germline V gives CDR1 MNHGY, CDR2 SVAAGI. Between the trimmed V and J ends, which lost 3 bases and 7 bases, there was a span of 24 bases. CDR3 length: 17 amino acids. Authors' data handling: In papillary thyroid cancer, a distant-metastasis classifier was built using CDR3 differences across clinicopathological groups. With MiXCR, TCRdb reprocessed the PCR reads. The V and J calls and clone size come from TCRdb's table, not from the authors' own analysis. The sample yields around 45,000 clones, 3% to 3.5% seen once. Every patient was untreated before thyroid surgery. J is TRBJ1-1 and V is TRBV6-9, with D hard to call. This TCR derives from a female donor with papillary thyroid cancer or a benign thyroid nodule (not recorded which). Some clones in this sample may be carry-over from other donors' samples. Source material: blood. The CDR3: CASSYSNRLAKNFEAFF. The CDR3 DNA follows: TGTGCCAGCAGTTACTCGAATCGGTTGGCAAAAAACTTTGAAGCTTTCTTT.